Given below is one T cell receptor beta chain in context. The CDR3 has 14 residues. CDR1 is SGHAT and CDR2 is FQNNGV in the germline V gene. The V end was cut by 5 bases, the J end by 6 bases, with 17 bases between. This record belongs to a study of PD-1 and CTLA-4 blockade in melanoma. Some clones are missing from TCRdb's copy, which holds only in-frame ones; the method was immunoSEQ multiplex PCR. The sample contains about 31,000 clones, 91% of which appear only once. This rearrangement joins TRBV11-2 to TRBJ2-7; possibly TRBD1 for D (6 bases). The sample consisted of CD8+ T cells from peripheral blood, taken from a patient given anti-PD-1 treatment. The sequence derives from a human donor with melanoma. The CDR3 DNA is TGTGCCAGCAGCGACTCACAGGGTGGATTCGAGCAGTACTTC. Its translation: CASSDSQGGFEQYF.